This is a list of T cell receptor beta chains from one sample in a study of cytomegalovirus exposure and HLA in healthy donors. The data were produced by immunoSEQ multiplex PCR, yet TCRdb's version contains in-frame clones alone and is incomplete. Here the sample spans 50,000 to 65,000 clones, about 81% being singletons. The sample comprised PBMCs. The receptors derive from a young woman in good health and CMV-seronegative. The CDR3 runs from the conserved cysteine through the conserved F or W. Fields, in order: V gene, clone size, CDR3 protein. Some rows have no size entry. The others give once, few or many, or a class for an expanded clone.

v_call: TRBV7-9
clone_size: .
cdr3_aa: CASSPPGLAGVEGYEQYF

v_call: TRBV7-9
clone_size: few
cdr3_aa: CASSSTSLRAKNIQYF

v_call: TRBV28
clone_size: once
cdr3_aa: CASSFALAGGPQDTQYF

v_call: TRBV29-1
clone_size: .
cdr3_aa: CSVGWGLAVYEQYF

v_call: TRBV15
clone_size: .
cdr3_aa: CATSRDRTNNEQFF

v_call: TRBV5-4
clone_size: .
cdr3_aa: CASTKDRDYYEQYF

v_call: TRBV28
clone_size: .
cdr3_aa: CASSLRYGYTF

v_call: TRBV5-4
clone_size: .
cdr3_aa: CASSISTDTSTDTQYF

v_call: TRBV27
clone_size: .
cdr3_aa: CASSGLATPSTDTQYF

v_call: TRBV27
clone_size: .
cdr3_aa: CASSLWRRQETQYF

v_call: TRBV19
clone_size: .
cdr3_aa: CASSISSGLAMVEQFF

v_call: TRBV5-4
clone_size: .
cdr3_aa: CASSQGLAGSYNEQFF

v_call: TRBV5-1
clone_size: .
cdr3_aa: CASSIGTSGRSTGELFF

v_call: TRBV7-9
clone_size: .
cdr3_aa: CSSSPQGYEQYF

v_call: TRBV29-1
clone_size: .
cdr3_aa: CSVLEGEDGYTF

v_call: TRBV12-5
clone_size: .
cdr3_aa: CASGLETGVGTDTQYF

v_call: TRBV18
clone_size: .
cdr3_aa: CASSPATGTDSNQPQHF

v_call: TRBV5-1
clone_size: .
cdr3_aa: CASSLYELLASTDTQYF

v_call: TRBV19
clone_size: .
cdr3_aa: CASSSGSSTDTQYF

v_call: TRBV6-1
clone_size: .
cdr3_aa: CASSPGQLANYGYTF

v_call: TRBV5-6
clone_size: .
cdr3_aa: CASSLVTDYGYTF

v_call: TRBV7-3
clone_size: .
cdr3_aa: CASSSNGLAGYNEQFF

v_call: TRBV14
clone_size: .
cdr3_aa: CASSQGFGDTQYF

v_call: TRBV13
clone_size: .
cdr3_aa: CASSLWTESMNTEAFF

v_call: TRBV5-5
clone_size: .
cdr3_aa: CASSFSSGQGVQPQHF

v_call: TRBV25-1
clone_size: .
cdr3_aa: CASTLQGETQYF

v_call: TRBV9
clone_size: .
cdr3_aa: CASSESPGGNTIYF

v_call: TRBV11-2
clone_size: few
cdr3_aa: CASSLSSGVRNTEAFF

v_call: TRBV28
clone_size: .
cdr3_aa: CASSSVTSGIEETQYF

v_call: TRBV10-3
clone_size: .
cdr3_aa: CAIRDRLTDTQYF

v_call: TRBV2
clone_size: few
cdr3_aa: CASRFALGAQYF

v_call: TRBV30
clone_size: .
cdr3_aa: CAWTFSYNSPLHF

v_call: TRBV7-2
clone_size: .
cdr3_aa: CASSLALPGLAGIGEQYF

v_call: TRBV19
clone_size: .
cdr3_aa: CASSPGGWGRETQYF

v_call: TRBV28
clone_size: .
cdr3_aa: CASSPRGSGRSTQYF

v_call: TRBV7-6
clone_size: .
cdr3_aa: CASSLEGASNQPQHF

v_call: TRBV7-2
clone_size: .
cdr3_aa: CASTNPPGKREDIQYF

v_call: TRBV5-1
clone_size: .
cdr3_aa: CASSELAGGDNEQFF

v_call: TRBV10-1
clone_size: .
cdr3_aa: CASSPYGTGIYGYTF

v_call: TRBV19
clone_size: once
cdr3_aa: CASTWTGGASGELFF

v_call: TRBV6-5
clone_size: .
cdr3_aa: CASSYLLGGSYGYTF

v_call: TRBV6-6
clone_size: once
cdr3_aa: CASSRGSLGGTEAFF

v_call: TRBV4-1
clone_size: .
cdr3_aa: CASSQVMGQGGEQYF

v_call: TRBV27
clone_size: .
cdr3_aa: CASRRGGAVNEKLFF

v_call: TRBV27
clone_size: .
cdr3_aa: CASSLRSSGDEQFF

v_call: TRBV29-1
clone_size: .
cdr3_aa: CSGRQSADTEAFF

v_call: TRBV14
clone_size: .
cdr3_aa: CASSQGGQGSWHTF

v_call: TRBV6-1
clone_size: .
cdr3_aa: CASSERRGNYGYTF

v_call: TRBV9
clone_size: few
cdr3_aa: CASSVEFTFSSYNEQFF

v_call: TRBV21-1
clone_size: .
cdr3_aa: CASSKAPEINGYTF

v_call: TRBV25-1
clone_size: few
cdr3_aa: CASSEKGRRGSSYEQYF

v_call: TRBV9
clone_size: .
cdr3_aa: CASSVARGFSNTGELFF

v_call: TRBV5-1
clone_size: .
cdr3_aa: CASSLGGVTDTQYF

v_call: TRBV9
clone_size: .
cdr3_aa: CASSAIAELTDTQYF